This TCR beta chain was profiled in a study of naive and memory T cell subsets. Study findings and constraints: A few larger clonotypes appeared in naive repertoires, especially CD8, possibly memory cells re-expressing CD45RA.

CDR1 is LGHDT and CDR2 is YNNKEL in the germline V gene (reference sequence). Trimming took 6 bases from V and 1 from J, leaving 18 bases between them. The CDR3 extends over 16 amino acids. An equimolar mix of two oligonucleotides served as the beta constant-region primer for TRBC1 and TRBC2. Nested alpha and beta constant-region primers with the SP2 primer drove four PCR rounds on ligated cDNA. TCRdb processed the UMI-ligation and nested PCR reads anew with MiXCR; each CDR3 protein has one entry. This repertoire shows approximately 140,000 distinct CDR3 sequences, roughly 22% found once; its top ten account for 0.09% to 0.13%. This clonotype was seen many times. What it binds is unknown.

The receptor's source is a human donor in good health. V gene TRBV3-1 combines with J gene TRBJ1-1; D uncertain. The specimen was naive CD4+ T cells from blood. In DNA, the CDR3 is TGTGCCAGCAGACTTGCAGGCCAGTTGGGGAACACTGAAGCTTTCTTT. It specifies CASRLAGQLGNTEAFF.